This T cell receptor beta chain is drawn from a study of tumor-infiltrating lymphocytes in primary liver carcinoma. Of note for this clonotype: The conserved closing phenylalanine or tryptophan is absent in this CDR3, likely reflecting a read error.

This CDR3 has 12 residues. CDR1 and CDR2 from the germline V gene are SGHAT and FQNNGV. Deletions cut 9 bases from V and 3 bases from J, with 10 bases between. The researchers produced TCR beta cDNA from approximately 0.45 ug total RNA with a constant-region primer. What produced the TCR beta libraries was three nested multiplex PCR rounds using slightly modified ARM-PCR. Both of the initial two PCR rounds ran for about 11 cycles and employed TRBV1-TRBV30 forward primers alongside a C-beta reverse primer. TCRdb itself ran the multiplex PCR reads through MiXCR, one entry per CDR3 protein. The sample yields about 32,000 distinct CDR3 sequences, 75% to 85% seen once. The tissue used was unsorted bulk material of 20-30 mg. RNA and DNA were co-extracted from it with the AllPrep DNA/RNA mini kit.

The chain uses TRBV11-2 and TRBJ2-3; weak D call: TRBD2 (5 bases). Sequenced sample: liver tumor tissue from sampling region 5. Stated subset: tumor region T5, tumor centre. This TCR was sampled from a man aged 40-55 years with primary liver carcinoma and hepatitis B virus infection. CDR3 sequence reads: CASSASTDTQYL. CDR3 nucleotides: TGTGCCAGTAGCGCCAGTACAGATACGCAGTATTTG.